Listed here is a single T cell receptor (beta chain). These data are taken from a study of blood T cell repertoires in COVID-19. On the study more broadly: T cells, B-cell-depleted T cells, or PBMCs provided the cDNA or gDNA that served as material.

V was pared by 3 bases and J by 8 bases, with 19 bases between. This CDR3 has 16 amino acids. CDR1 and CDR2 (germline): LGHNA, YNFKEQ. Authors' methods: Amplification of reference gene primers was used by the study to estimate nucleated cell counts. Profiled with immunoSEQ multiplex PCR; TCRdb holds only in-frame clones, not every one. That table gives V, J and clone size, and the DNA gave D and trimming. The table records 150,000 to 200,000 clones, about nine tenths of them present only once. Sequencing was carried out using peripheral blood. V usage is TRBV4-2 and J usage is TRBJ1-4; D call uncertain. This receptor was taken from a man aged 65 to 85 with acute or convalescent COVID-19. CDR3 DNA sequence: TGTGCCAGCAGCCACCCGACTACCTTGTTGGGCGAAAAACTGTTTTTT. Encoded protein: CASSHPTTLLGEKLFF.